This T cell receptor (beta chain) stems from a study of T cells in Graves' hyperthyroidism and ophthalmopathy. In its sample, this clonotype was seen many times. The V gene's germline CDR1 is MGHDK and CDR2 SYGVNS. The CDR3 consists of 16 residues. V lost 2 bases to trimming and J lost 4 bases, with 15 bases between them. Amplification targeted TCR beta CDR3 regions from RNA transcripts. Using the HTBI primer set, a first-round RT-PCR was run on the TCR CDR3. TCRdb reanalysed the multiplex PCR reads using MiXCR and keeps one entry per CDR3 protein. The table includes about 480,000 distinct CDR3 sequences, over 13% detected once. Stable disease denoted Graves' hyperthyroidism without ophthalmopathy progression within 18 months.

The chain carries TRBV25-1 and TRBJ2-1; tentatively, D is TRBD1 (5 bases). The sequence came from a woman aged 18-30 years with Graves' hyperthyroidism. Sample: blood. The CDR3 loop reads CASSEQGIGPYNEQFF. The CDR3 DNA reads as TGTGCCAGCAGTGAACAGGGAATTGGGCCATACAATGAGCAGTTCTTC. The entire variable domain, with the rest obtained from reference TRBV25-1 and TRBJ2-1, is as follows: EADIYQTPRYLVIGTGKKITLECSQTMGHDKMYWYQQDPGMELHLIHYSYGVNSTEKGDLSSESTVSRIRTEHFPLTLESARPSHTSQYLCASSEQGIGPYNEQFFGPGTRLTVL.